Below are 32 T cell receptor beta chains sequenced from a single sample in a study of blood T cell repertoires in COVID-19. The table came from immunoSEQ multiplex PCR; TCRdb's copy has only in-frame clones and leaves some out. The sample contains under 350,000 clones, approximately 86% of which appear only once. What was sequenced was PBMCs or T cells enriched from blood (not recorded which). The origin of the receptors is a woman younger than 35 who had recovered from COVID-19.

This clone was counted between two and nine times. The rearrangement uses TRBV7-9 and TRBJ1-6, with D perhaps matching TRBD1 (5 bases). The CDR3 has 19 amino acids. Per the germline V gene, CDR1 is SEHNR and CDR2 is FQNEAQ (reference sequence). Trimming took off 1 base at V and 7 bases at J, with 23 bases between the two ends. The CDR3 protein is CASSLVRGHWQVENSPLHF. For the CDR3, the DNA is TGTGCCAGCAGCTTAGTCCGTGGACACTGGCAGGTCGAAAATTCACCCCTCCACTTT. Filled out from reference TRBV7-9 and TRBJ1-6, the complete variable domain reads DTGVSQNPRHKITKRGQNVTFRCDPISEHNRLYWYRQTLGQGPEFLTYFQNEAQLEKSRLLSDRFSAERPKGSFSTLEIQRTEQGDSAMYLCASSLVRGHWQVENSPLHFGNGTRLTVT.

The gene calls are TRBV9 and TRBJ1-5; D call uncertain. This CDR3 has 14 amino acids. Germline V lookup: CDR1 SGDLS, CDR2 YYNGEE. Trimming left V 7 bases short and J 0 bases short, with 11 bases between. CDR3: CASGLGDSNQPQHF. CDR3 nucleotides: TGTGCCAGCGGGCTCGGGGATAGCAATCAGCCCCAGCATTTT.

V is TRBV7-2 and J is TRBJ1-1; 10 bases are shared with TRBD1. The CDR3 totals 15 residues. In germline, CDR1 is SGHTA, CDR2 FQGNSA. V gave up 4 bases and J gave up 9 bases; unmatched junction bases: 11. CDR3: CASSSDRGRDEKAFF. DNA of the CDR3: TGTGCCAGCAGCTCCGACAGGGGGCGCGATGAGAAAGCTTTCTTT. The full variable domain, rest sourced from reference TRBV7-2 and TRBJ1-1, is GAGVSQSPSNKVTEKGKDVELRCDPISGHTALYWYRQSLGQGLEFLIYFQGNSAPDKSGLPSDRFSAERTGGSVSTLTIQRTQQEDSAVYLCASSSDRGRDEKAFFGQGTRLTVV.

CDR3 nucleotides: TGCGCCAGCAGCCAATCAGCGGACCCAATCTACAATGAGCAGTTCTTC. It encodes CASSQSADPIYNEQFF. The rearrangement uses TRBV4-1 and TRBJ2-1; weak D call: TRBD2 (5 bases). The CDR3 has 16 residues. V was trimmed by 2 bases and J by 3 bases, leaving 14 bases between them. Germline CDR1 reads MGHRA; CDR2 reads YSYEKL.

The V call is TRBV19, the J call TRBJ2-1; 7 nucleotides line up with TRBD2. The ends lost 3 bases at V and 8 bases at J; junction bases unmatched: 13. The CDR3 contains 16 residues. Germline loops: CDR1 LNHDA, CDR2 SQIVND (reference sequence). In DNA form, the CDR3 reads TGTGCCAGTAGTATGGGGGGGAGGGCCTTTATACATGAGCAGTTCTTC. Translation: CASSMGGRAFIHEQFF.

The chain couples TRBV18 to TRBJ1-5; no clear D. Trimming took off 6 bases at V and 4 bases at J, with 10 bases between the two ends. This CDR3 spans 13 amino acids. Germline CDR1 is KGHSH and CDR2 is LQKENI. CDR3 sequence reads: CASSPEVNQPQHF. For the CDR3, the DNA is TGTGCCAGCTCCCCGGAGGTAAATCAGCCCCAGCATTTT.

This clone appeared a single time. The chain uses TRBV19 and TRBJ1-2; D not resolved. The CDR3 has 14 residues. The V end lost 3 bases, the J end lost 3 bases, and 11 bases lay between the germline ends. Germline V CDR1 and CDR2: LNHDA, SQIVND (reference sequence). The CDR3 region has the DNA TGTGCCAGTAGTATGAGGACGGACTACTATGGCTACACCTTC. This encodes CASSMRTDYYGYTF. Supplemented by reference TRBV19 and TRBJ1-2, the full variable domain reads DGGITQSPKYLFRKEGQNVTLSCEQNLNHDAMYWYRQDPGQGLRLIYYSQIVNDFQKGDIAEGYSVSREKKESFPLTVTSAQKNPTAFYLCASSMRTDYYGYTFGSGTRLTVV.

In this sample, this clone turned up a few times. The chain has TRBV3-1 (or the pseudogene TRBV3-2) and TRBJ1-1; D gene unclear. The CDR3 is made up of 13 amino acids. V lost 3 bases to trimming and J lost 7 bases, with 12 bases between them. CDR1 is LGHDT and CDR2 is YNNKEL in the germline V gene (reference sequence). Written as DNA, the CDR3 is TGTGCCAGCAGCCACCAACCAGGTAGTGAAGCTTTCTTT. This encodes CASSHQPGSEAFF.

V is TRBV16 and J is TRBJ2-3; TRBD2 aligns across 10 bases. CDR1 and CDR2 (germline): KGHSY, FQNENV. After removal of 4 bases from V and 1 base from J, the junction contained 2 bases not matched to a gene. This CDR3 has 15 amino acids. The CDR3 bases are TGTGCCAGCAGCCCCGGACTAGCGGGCACAGATACGCAGTATTTT. Encoded protein: CASSPGLAGTDTQYF.

The chain joins TRBV14 to TRBJ1-4; D gene ambiguous. The DNA end is more similar to TRBJ2-2, so the J call may be wrong. This CDR3 contains 13 residues. CDR1 is SGHDN, CDR2 FVKESK, per germline. CDR3: CASSQVFHRELFF. CDR3 coding DNA: TGTGCCAGCAGCCAAGTATTTCACAGGGAGCTGTTTTTT.

The chain joins TRBV11-2 to TRBJ2-7, with TRBD2 as a possible D gene (7 bases). Trimming shortened V by 3 bases and J by 13 bases, and 19 bases separated the two germline ends. Germline loops: CDR1 SGHAT, CDR2 FQNNGV. CDR3 length: 13 residues. CDR3 sequence (DNA): TGTGCCAGCAGCTTTACGGGGGAGGGGGAGAACTACTTC. This sequence encodes CASSFTGEGENYF.

The V gene is TRBV30, the J gene TRBJ2-3; a possible D gene is TRBD2 (6 bases). From germline, CDR1 is GTSNPN and CDR2 SVGIG (reference sequence). Trimming took off 2 bases at V and 6 bases at J, with 21 bases between the two ends. This CDR3 comprises 16 residues. CDR3 in DNA: TGTGCCTGGAGTTCCTCTCTAGCGCGAGTTCTCGATACGCAGTATTTT. Residues: CAWSSSLARVLDTQYF.

This clone was picked up one time. The J gene is TRBJ1-2, the V gene TRBV29-1, with D hard to call. This CDR3 spans 14 amino acids. The V gene lost 0 bases and the J gene lost 5 bases, with 13 bases spanning the gap. The germline gives CDR1 SQVTM, CDR2 ANQGSEA. This CDR3 reads CSVEDTSRYYGYTF. The CDR3 DNA reads TGCAGCGTTGAAGATACTAGTAGGTATTATGGCTACACCTTC.

V is TRBV9 and J is TRBJ1-6; possibly TRBD1 for D (6 bases). This CDR3 region has 15 residues. Germline values: CDR1 SGDLS, CDR2 YYNGEE. Trimming stripped 4 bases from V and 15 bases from J, with 23 bases between. The CDR3 sequence: CASSPPSGQFSVLHF. CDR3 DNA: TGTGCCAGCAGCCCCCCCTCCGGACAGTTTTCGGTCCTCCACTTT. The variable domain in full, with the rest retrieved from reference TRBV9 and TRBJ1-6, is DSGVTQTPKHLITATGQRVTLRCSPRSGDLSVYWYQQSLDQGLQFLIQYYNGEERAKGNILERFSAQQFPDLHSELNLSSLELGDSALYFCASSPPSGQFSVLHFGNGTRLTVT.

The genes are TRBV27 and TRBJ2-1; 11 bases align to TRBD2. The CDR3 runs to 15 residues. J lost 3 bases, V lost 7 bases, and 5 bases had no gene match. Germline V gene sequence: CDR1 MNHEY, CDR2 SMNVEV (reference sequence). The CDR3 DNA is TGTGCCAGCAAATTAGCGGGGGGGAGCTACAATGAGCAGTTCTTC. It yields the protein CASKLAGGSYNEQFF.

The CDR3 DNA sequence: TGTGCCAGCAAAGAGAACTATGGCTACACCTTC. Its translation is CASKENYGYTF. The chain uses TRBV6-5 and TRBJ1-2, with D hard to call. V shed 7 bases and J shed 2 bases, with 5 bases lying between them. CDR3 length: 11 residues. Per germline, CDR1 MNHEY and CDR2 SVGAGI.

On this clone: Mismatch with germline at one junction end may stem from a read error. The V gene is TRBV12-3 or TRBV12-4, the J gene TRBJ2-5; 8 bases map to TRBD1. The CDR3 consists of 11 residues. The CDR3 loop is CASTLNGQGHF. CDR3 in DNA: TGTGCCAGCACCCTAAACGGACAGGGACACTTC.

V and J are TRBV19 and TRBJ1-5, with 7 bases lining up with TRBD1. Germline trimming cut 5 bases from V and 5 bases from J; bases unmatched to any gene: 6. There are 14 residues in the CDR3. The germline gives CDR1 LNHDA, CDR2 SQIVND (reference sequence). This chain's CDR3 is CASSRTGMDQPQHF. For the CDR3, the DNA is TGTGCCAGTAGTCGGACAGGCATGGATCAGCCCCAGCATTTT.

This clone was observed once. The chain carries TRBV30 and TRBJ2-7, with 11 bases aligning to TRBD2. The V gene end was trimmed by 0 bases and the J gene end by 0 bases; junction bases not matched to a gene: 13. Per germline, CDR1 GTSNPN and CDR2 SVGIG (reference sequence). The CDR3 spans 19 residues. CDR3 DNA: TGTGCCTGGAGTGTAGGAAGCCTTAGCGGGAGGGCGTTCTCCTACGAGCAGTACTTC. Translated: CAWSVGSLSGRAFSYEQYF.

The V call is TRBV6-5, the J call TRBJ2-1, with 11 bases aligning to TRBD2. The V segment lost 6 bases and the J segment 4 bases; nucleotides outside the gene matches: 5. CDR3 size: 15 residues. The germline gives CDR1 MNHEY, CDR2 SVGAGI. The CDR3 region is CASRRLAGNYNEQFF. CDR3 nucleotide sequence: TGTGCCAGCAGGCGACTAGCGGGGAATTACAATGAGCAGTTCTTC.

CDR3 amino acids: CASPPSREGRTDTQYF. CDR3 bases: TGTGCCAGCCCTCCGTCCAGGGAGGGCCGCACAGATACGCAGTATTTT. The chain links TRBV7-9 to TRBJ2-3; 7 positions agree with TRBD2. Losses at the gene ends were 8 bases for V and 1 base for J; bases not matched to a gene: 12. The CDR3 is made up of 16 amino acids. From germline, CDR1 is SEHNR and CDR2 FQNEAQ (reference sequence). Full variable domain (remainder filled in from reference TRBV7-9 and TRBJ2-3): DTGVSQNPRHKITKRGQNVTFRCDPISEHNRLYWYRQTLGQGPEFLTYFQNEAQLEKSRLLSDRFSAERPKGSFSTLEIQRTEQGDSAMYLCASPPSREGRTDTQYFGPGTRLTVL.

This clone was seen more than once but under ten times. The V call is TRBV4-2, the J call TRBJ1-6; D might be TRBD1 (6 bases). The germline V gene has CDR1 LGHNA and CDR2 YNFKEQ. V shed 0 bases and J shed 5 bases, with 8 bases lying between them. CDR3 length equals 15 residues. The CDR3 bases are TGTGCCAGCAGCCAAGACGGACAGCATAATTCACCCCTCCACTTT. Protein: CASSQDGQHNSPLHF.

V and J are TRBV10-3 and TRBJ2-6; D uncertain. From germline, CDR1 is ENHRY and CDR2 SYGVKD. Trimming left V 4 bases short and J 0 bases short, with 16 bases between. The CDR3 has 18 amino acids. CDR3 protein: CAISATVFSFSGANVLTF. The CDR3 DNA is TGTGCCATCAGTGCCACAGTCTTTTCCTTCTCTGGGGCCAACGTCCTGACTTTC.

CDR3 sequence (DNA): TGCGCCAGCAGCTTGCAATCAGAATACAGGGGAGTTGAGCAGTTCTTC. It encodes CASSLQSEYRGVEQFF. The chain is built from TRBV5-1 and TRBJ2-1; TRBD1 matches 7 bases. Germline V gene sequence: CDR1 SGHRS, CDR2 YFSETQ. Trimming cost V 1 base and J 9 bases; bases outside gene matches: 13. CDR3 length equals 16 residues.

The chain has TRBV7-8 and TRBJ2-7; D is perhaps TRBD1 (6 bases). The CDR3 has 17 residues. Germline CDR1 SGHVS, CDR2 FQNEAQ. V shed 5 bases and J shed 0 bases, with 20 bases lying between them. CDR3 amino acids: CASSPRRDRQSSYEQYF. CDR3 DNA sequence: TGTGCCAGCAGCCCGAGACGAGACAGGCAAAGCTCCTACGAGCAGTACTTC.

The rearrangement links TRBV28 to TRBJ1-5; D is possibly TRBD1 (6 bases). CDR3 length equals 17 residues. CDR1 MDHEN and CDR2 SYDVKM come from the germline V gene. The V end lost 8 bases, the J end lost 5 bases, and 25 bases lay between the germline ends. The CDR3 protein is CASSRTALIHLYQPQHF. For the CDR3, the DNA is TGTGCCAGCTCCCGGACAGCGCTAATCCACCTATATCAGCCCCAGCATTTT.

CDR3 residues: CASSRNRGLFTTNEKLFF. The CDR3 DNA follows: TGTGCCAGCAGCCGCAACAGGGGGCTTTTTACAACTAATGAAAAACTGTTTTTT. This chain links TRBV7-2 with TRBJ1-4; 9 nucleotides match TRBD1. Germline loops: CDR1 SGHTA, CDR2 FQGNSA. The V gene end was trimmed by 5 bases and the J gene end by 0 bases; junction bases not matched to a gene: 10. The CDR3 runs to 18 residues.

The chain combines TRBV27 with TRBJ1-4; maybe TRBD1 (5 bases). The CDR3 loop spans 16 amino acids. V was clipped by 7 bases and J by 1 base, with 16 bases between them. CDR1 is MNHEY, CDR2 SMNVEV, per germline (reference sequence). The CDR3 DNA reads as TGTGCCAGCACTCCAATGTTCGGGGGAACTAATGAAAAACTGTTTTTT. This encodes CASTPMFGGTNEKLFF. The whole variable domain, filled in from reference TRBV27 and TRBJ1-4, reads EAQVTQNPRYLITVTGKKLTVTCSQNMNHEYMSWYRQDPGLGLRQIYYSMNVEVTDKGDVPEGYKVSRKEKRNFPLILESPSPNQTSLYFCASTPMFGGTNEKLFFGSGTQLSVL.

This chain connects TRBV5-1 to TRBJ2-3, with 13 bases matching TRBD2. Looked up from germline, CDR1 is SGHRS and CDR2 is YFSETQ. The J segment lost 0 bases and the V segment lost 6 bases, leaving 7 bases of the junction unmatched. This CDR3 has 17 residues. The CDR3 spells CASTTSGRARSTDTQYF. CDR3 nucleotides: TGCGCCAGCACAACTAGCGGGAGGGCCAGGAGCACAGATACGCAGTATTTT.

The J gene is TRBJ2-5, the V gene TRBV5-6; 12 nucleotides match TRBD2. CDR3 size: 18 residues. Germline V gives CDR1 SGHDT, CDR2 YYEEEE. V lost 4 bases to trimming and J lost 7 bases; unmatched junction nucleotides: 17. The chain's CDR3 is CASSPNLAGGPGGGTQYF. The CDR3 coding sequence is TGTGCCAGCAGCCCCAACCTAGCGGGGGGGCCTGGTGGTGGGACCCAGTACTTC.

This clone was seen once. The rearrangement uses TRBV3-1 (or the pseudogene TRBV3-2) and TRBJ1-2, with D possibly being TRBD1 (6 bases). Germline lookup yields CDR1 LGHDT and CDR2 YNNKEL (reference sequence). There are 13 residues in the CDR3. Trimming stripped 0 bases from V and 11 bases from J, with 13 bases between. CDR3 nucleotides: TGTGCCAGCAGCCAAGACCCGCAGGGGCGTTACACCTTC. Its protein is CASSQDPQGRYTF.

The rearrangement joins TRBV10-1 to TRBJ2-2; D not certain. The CDR3 loop spans 13 amino acids. Trimming took 3 bases from V and 5 from J, leaving 7 bases between them. Per the germline V gene, CDR1 is WNHNN and CDR2 is SYGVQD (reference sequence). For the CDR3, the DNA is TGCGCCAGCAGTGACCCCCAGACCGGGGAGCTGTTTTTT. It specifies CASSDPQTGELFF.